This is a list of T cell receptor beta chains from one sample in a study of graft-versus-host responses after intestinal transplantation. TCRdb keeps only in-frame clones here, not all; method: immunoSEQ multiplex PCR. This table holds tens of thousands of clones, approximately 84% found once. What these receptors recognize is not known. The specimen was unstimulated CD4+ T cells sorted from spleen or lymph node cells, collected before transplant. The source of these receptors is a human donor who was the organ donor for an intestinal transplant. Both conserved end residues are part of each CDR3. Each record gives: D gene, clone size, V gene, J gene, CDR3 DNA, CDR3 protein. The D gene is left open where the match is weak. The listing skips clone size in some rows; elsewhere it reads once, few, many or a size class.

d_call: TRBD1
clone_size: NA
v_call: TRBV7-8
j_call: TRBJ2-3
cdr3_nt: TGTGCCAGCAGATTCCTTCCGACAGGGGCCCAAACAGATACGCAGTATTTT
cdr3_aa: CASRFLPTGAQTDTQYF

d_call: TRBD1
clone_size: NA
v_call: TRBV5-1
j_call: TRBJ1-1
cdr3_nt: TGCGCCAGCAGCTTGGTGGCAGGGGGCAGGATGAACACTGAAGCTTTCTTT
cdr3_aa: CASSLVAGGRMNTEAFF

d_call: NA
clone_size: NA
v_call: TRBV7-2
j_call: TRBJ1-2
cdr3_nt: TGTGCCAGCAGCTTAGTTGGATCAGGAGGCTACACCTTC
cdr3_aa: CASSLVGSGGYTF

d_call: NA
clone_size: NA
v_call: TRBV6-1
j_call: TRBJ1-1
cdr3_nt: TGTGCCAGCAGTAAGGGGACGGGCACTGAAGCTTTCTTT
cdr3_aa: CASSKGTGTEAFF

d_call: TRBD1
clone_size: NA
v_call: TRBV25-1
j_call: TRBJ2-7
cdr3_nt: TGTGCCAGCCGGACAGGCTACGAGCAGTACTTC
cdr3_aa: CASRTGYEQYF

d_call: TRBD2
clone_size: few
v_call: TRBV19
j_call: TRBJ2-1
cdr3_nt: TGTGCCAGTTTGCGAAGCGGGACCAACAATGAGCAGTTCTTC
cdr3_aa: CASLRSGTNNEQFF

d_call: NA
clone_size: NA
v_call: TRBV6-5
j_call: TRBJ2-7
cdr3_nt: TGTGCCAGCAGTTACCTACAGGGATACGAGCAGTACTTC
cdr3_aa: CASSYLQGYEQYF

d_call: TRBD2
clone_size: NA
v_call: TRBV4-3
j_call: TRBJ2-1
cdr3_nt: TGCGCCAGCAGCCAAGATAGGACTAGCGGGGGGGCTAATGAGCAGTTCTTC
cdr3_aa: CASSQDRTSGGANEQFF

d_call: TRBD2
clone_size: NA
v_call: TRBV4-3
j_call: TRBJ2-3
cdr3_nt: TGCGCCAGCAGCCAAGCTAGCGGGGGGGCCGATACGCAGTATTTT
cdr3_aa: CASSQASGGADTQYF

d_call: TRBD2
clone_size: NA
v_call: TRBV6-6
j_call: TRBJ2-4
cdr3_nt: TGTGCCAGCAGCCCCGGACTAGATCTGGCCAAAAACATTCAGTACTTC
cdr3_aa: CASSPGLDLAKNIQYF

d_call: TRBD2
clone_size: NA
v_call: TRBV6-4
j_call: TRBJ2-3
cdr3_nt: TGTGCCAGCAAGGGGCAGGGAGGGACTAAAGATACGCAGTATTTT
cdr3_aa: CASKGQGGTKDTQYF

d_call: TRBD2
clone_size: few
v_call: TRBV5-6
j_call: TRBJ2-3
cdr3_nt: TGTGCCAGCAGCTTGTCGGGACTAGCGGGGGGGCATAATCCGCAGTATTTT
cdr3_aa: CASSLSGLAGGHNPQYF

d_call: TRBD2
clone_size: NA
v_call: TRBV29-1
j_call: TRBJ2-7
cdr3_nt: TGCAGAAGAAGACTAGCGGAAGTAAGCTCCTACGAGCAGTACTTC
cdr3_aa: CRRRLAEVSSYEQYF

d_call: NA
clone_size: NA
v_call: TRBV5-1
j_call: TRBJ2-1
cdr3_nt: TGCGCCAGCAGCTTTAACTACAATGAGCAGTTCTTC
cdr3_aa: CASSFNYNEQFF

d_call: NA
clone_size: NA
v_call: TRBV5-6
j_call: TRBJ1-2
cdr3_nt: TGTGCCAGCAGCCTCGACAGAGGGATTTATGGCTACACCTTC
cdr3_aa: CASSLDRGIYGYTF

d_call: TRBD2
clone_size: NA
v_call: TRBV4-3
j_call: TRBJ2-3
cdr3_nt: TGCGCCAGCAGCCAAGATTTAGCGGGGGGGCCCAGTACGCAGTATTTT
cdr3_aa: CASSQDLAGGPSTQYF

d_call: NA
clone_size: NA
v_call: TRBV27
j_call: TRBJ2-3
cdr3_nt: TGTGCCAGCAGTTTCGGGACCACAGATACGCAGTATTTT
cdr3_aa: CASSFGTTDTQYF

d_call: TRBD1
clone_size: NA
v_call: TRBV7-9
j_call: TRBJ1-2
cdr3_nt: TGTGCCAGCAGTCACAGGGGGCAGAATGGCTACACCTTC
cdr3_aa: CASSHRGQNGYTF

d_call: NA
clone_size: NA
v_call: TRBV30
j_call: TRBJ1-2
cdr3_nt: TGTGCCTGGAGTGTTTTATGGACGGTGAATCACTATGGCTACACCTTC
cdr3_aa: CAWSVLWTVNHYGYTF

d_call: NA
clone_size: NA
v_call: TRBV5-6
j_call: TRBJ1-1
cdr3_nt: TGTGCCAGCAGCTTATCGGGGAGGAACACTGAAGCTTTCTTT
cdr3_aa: CASSLSGRNTEAFF

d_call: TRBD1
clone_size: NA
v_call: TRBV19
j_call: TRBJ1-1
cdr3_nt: TGTGCCAGTAGTATAAGGTTGGACAGGGAAGCTTTCTTT
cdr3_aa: CASSIRLDREAFF

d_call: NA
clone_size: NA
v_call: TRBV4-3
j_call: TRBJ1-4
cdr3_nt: TGCGCCAGCAGCCCCAGGGCAACTAATGAAAAACTGTTTTTT
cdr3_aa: CASSPRATNEKLFF